This T cell receptor beta chain emerged from a study of blood T cell repertoires in COVID-19. Overall study context: From the United States, Italy and Spain came samples of acute and convalescent COVID-19. Sample material is recorded as cDNA or gDNA derived from T cells, B-cell-depleted T cells, or PBMCs.

Under the authors' procedure: It was from reference gene primer amplification that nucleated cell counts were estimated. Sequenced by immunoSEQ multiplex PCR; TCRdb stores in-frame clones only, minus some. V, J and clone size are taken as reported in that table, and D and trimming were inferred from the DNA itself. The table includes fewer than 45,000 clones, around 79% detected once. V lost 6 bases, J lost 3 bases, and 6 bases stayed unmatched. The length of the CDR3 is 15 residues. The germline V gene encodes CDR1 SNHLY and CDR2 FYNNEI. The chain links TRBV2 to TRBJ1-5, with 9 bases that match TRBD1. The sequenced material came from peripheral blood. The TCR sequence derives from a human donor in a cohort sampled during active COVID-19. CDR3: CASRQGAPPNQPQHF. The CDR3, as DNA: TGTGCCAGCAGACAGGGGGCCCCTCCCAATCAGCCCCAGCATTTT.